These 32 T cell receptor beta chains share one sample of origin, sequenced in a study of blood T cell repertoires in COVID-19. Assay used: immunoSEQ multiplex PCR; TCRdb lists only in-frame clones, some missing. The table has 78,000 or so clones, about nine tenths seen once; the top ten hold approximately 4.4%. The sequenced sample consisted of peripheral blood. These receptors came from a man aged 45-65 years with active or convalescent COVID-19.

The chain joins TRBV10-3 to TRBJ2-3; possible D gene TRBD2, 6 bases. The V and J ends lost 0 bases and 5 bases respectively, with 9 bases between them. The germline V gene has CDR1 ENHRY and CDR2 SYGVKD. The CDR3 loop spans 14 amino acids. This CDR3 is CAISESPGVDTQYF. For the CDR3, the DNA is TGTGCCATCAGTGAGTCCCCGGGGGTAGATACGCAGTATTTT.

The count of this clone is one. V is TRBV7-9 and J is TRBJ2-5; possible D gene TRBD1, 6 bases. The germline V gene encodes CDR1 SEHNR and CDR2 FQNEAQ (reference sequence). The CDR3 contains 16 residues. V was clipped by 2 bases and J by 2 bases, with 15 bases between them. DNA of the CDR3: TGTGCCAGCAGCTTATTCAGGGGCGAAGGTCAAGAGACCCAGTACTTC. Protein: CASSLFRGEGQETQYF. Full variable domain (rest looked up from reference TRBV7-9 and TRBJ2-5): DTGVSQNPRHKITKRGQNVTFRCDPISEHNRLYWYRQTLGQGPEFLTYFQNEAQLEKSRLLSDRFSAERPKGSFSTLEIQRTEQGDSAMYLCASSLFRGEGQETQYFGPGTRLLVL.

This chain joins TRBV7-2 and TRBJ2-7; D possibly corresponds to TRBD2 (5 bases). The length of the CDR3 is 13 residues. The V end lost 1 base, the J end lost 1 base, and 5 bases lay between the germline ends. Germline V lookup: CDR1 SGHTA, CDR2 FQGNSA. The CDR3 bases are TGTGCCAGCAGCTTAGGGGAGTCCTACGAGCAGTACTTC. Encoded protein: CASSLGESYEQYF.

J is TRBJ2-7 and V is TRBV7-6; 7 bases align to TRBD1. Germline V gene lookup returns CDR1 SGHVS and CDR2 FNYEAQ. The CDR3 sequence is 13 residues long. V lost 5 bases, J lost 7 bases, and 8 bases stayed unmatched. CDR3 in DNA: TGTGCCAGCAGCATCGACAGGGTAGGGGAGCAGTACTTC. It specifies CASSIDRVGEQYF.

Only one count was recorded for this clone. This sequence joins TRBV9 and TRBJ2-2, with 7 bases fitting TRBD1. Germline-derived CDR1 and CDR2 are SGDLS and YYNGEE. The CDR3 covers 15 residues. Trimming cost V 3 bases and J 2 bases; bases outside gene matches: 4. CDR3 residues: CASSGQGGNTGELFF. The CDR3 DNA reads as TGTGCCAGCAGCGGACAGGGCGGTAACACCGGGGAGCTGTTTTTT. The full variable domain, rest sourced from reference TRBV9 and TRBJ2-2, is DSGVTQTPKHLITATGQRVTLRCSPRSGDLSVYWYQQSLDQGLQFLIQYYNGEERAKGNILERFSAQQFPDLHSELNLSSLELGDSALYFCASSGQGGNTGELFFGEGSRLTVL.

The chain combines TRBV10-2 with TRBJ2-1, with 11 nucleotides matching TRBD2. Germline trimming cut 0 bases from V and 10 bases from J; bases unmatched to any gene: 8. Germline values: CDR1 WSHSY, CDR2 SAAADI. This CDR3 is 16 amino acids long. The chain's CDR3 is CASSESGGLAGREQFF. CDR3 DNA: TGCGCCAGCAGTGAGTCTGGCGGACTAGCGGGTAGGGAGCAGTTCTTC.

The chain combines TRBV5-4 with TRBJ2-1; 10 bases align to TRBD1. The CDR3 contains 14 residues. The germline V gene encodes CDR1 SGHNT and CDR2 YYREEE (reference sequence). J was trimmed by 8 bases and V by 4 bases; bases with no gene match: 6. DNA for the CDR3: TGTGCCAGCAGCAGACAGGGGGCGGGGGATGAGCAGTTCTTC. Amino acid sequence: CASSRQGAGDEQFF.

The chain couples TRBV3-1 (or the pseudogene TRBV3-2) to TRBJ2-2; D is unclear. CDR1 and CDR2 from the germline V gene are LGHDT and YNNKEL (reference sequence). V lost 6 bases and J 4 bases, leaving 3 bases between the germline ends. The CDR3 contains 11 residues. The CDR3 region has the DNA TGTGCCAGCAGTATCACCGGGGAGCTGTTTTTT. This sequence encodes CASSITGELFF.

The chain links TRBV5-1 to TRBJ2-2, with unresolved D. Germline V lookup: CDR1 SGHRS, CDR2 YFSETQ. The CDR3 is 13 residues long. The V gene lost 0 bases and the J gene lost 7 bases, with 7 bases spanning the gap. This chain's CDR3 is CASSLEQVGELFF. Written as DNA, the CDR3 is TGCGCCAGCAGCTTGGAGCAGGTCGGGGAGCTGTTTTTT.

The genes are TRBV11-2 and TRBJ1-4, with D hard to call. The germline CDR1 and CDR2 sequences are SGHAT and FQNNGV. The CDR3 covers 14 residues. V gave up 4 bases and J gave up 0 bases, with 6 bases separating them. CDR3 in DNA: TGTGCCAGCAGCTCAGGTGCAACTAATGAAAAACTGTTTTTT. Translation gives CASSSGATNEKLFF.

The genes are TRBV2 and TRBJ1-1, with D perhaps TRBD1 (6 bases). Germline CDR1 SNHLY, CDR2 FYNNEI. The CDR3 extends over 15 amino acids. Deletions cut 4 bases from V and 3 bases from J, with 15 bases between. The CDR3 sequence is CASSAPGVRDTEAFF. In DNA form, the CDR3 reads TGTGCCAGCAGTGCCCCAGGGGTCAGGGACACTGAAGCTTTCTTT. Full variable domain (missing parts from reference TRBV2 and TRBJ1-1): EPEVTQTPSHQVTQMGQEVILRCVPISNHLYFYWYRQILGQKVEFLVSFYNNEISEKSEIFDDQFSVERPDGSNFTLKIRSTKLEDSAMYFCASSAPGVRDTEAFFGQGTRLTVV.

This chain uses TRBV5-4 with TRBJ1-6; tentative D call: TRBD1 (5 bases). Trimming took off 0 bases at V and 5 bases at J, with 6 bases between the two ends. Looked up from germline, CDR1 is SGHNT and CDR2 is YYREEE (reference sequence). This CDR3 is built from 14 residues. CDR3 coding DNA: TGTGCCAGCAGCTTGGGGACAAATAATTCACCCCTCCACTTT. It encodes CASSLGTNNSPLHF.

The chain couples TRBV6-5 to TRBJ2-5; D is perhaps TRBD2 (6 bases). V lost 8 bases and J 5 bases, leaving 12 bases between the germline ends. Germline CDR1 and CDR2: MNHEY and SVGAGI. The CDR3 runs 12 residues. CDR3 nucleotides: TGTGCCAGCGGAGGGGAATCGGAGACCCAGTACTTC. This sequence encodes CASGGESETQYF.

The rearrangement joins TRBV10-1 to TRBJ1-4; 9 bases agree with TRBD1. CDR1 WNHNN and CDR2 SYGVQD come from the germline V gene (reference sequence). The CDR3 has 14 amino acids. V lost 6 bases and J lost 8; bases outside the gene matches: 7. The CDR3 nucleotides read TGCGCCAGCAGCCCGGGACAGGGAGGCGAAAAACTGTTTTTT. Protein: CASSPGQGGEKLFF.

This rearrangement joins TRBV19 to TRBJ1-4; 7 nucleotides agree with TRBD1. The CDR3 loop spans 14 amino acids. J was trimmed by 8 bases and V by 3 bases; bases with no gene match: 6. Per germline, CDR1 LNHDA and CDR2 SQIVND (reference sequence). CDR3 DNA: TGTGCCAGTAGTATGGCCCCAGGGGGAGAAAAACTGTTTTTT. It is translated as CASSMAPGGEKLFF. Based on the CDR3 plus reference TRBV19 and TRBJ1-4, the full variable domain is DGGITQSPKYLFRKEGQNVTLSCEQNLNHDAMYWYRQDPGQGLRLIYYSQIVNDFQKGDIAEGYSVSREKKESFPLTVTSAQKNPTAFYLCASSMAPGGEKLFFGSGTQLSVL.

The chain combines TRBV5-1 with TRBJ1-5, with 7 bases fitting TRBD1. This CDR3 region has 14 residues. Germline CDR1 is SGHRS and CDR2 is YFSETQ. The J segment lost 3 bases and the V segment lost 5 bases, leaving 5 bases of the junction unmatched. Here the CDR3 reads CASRQTGANQPQHF. The CDR3 DNA reads as TGCGCCAGCAGACAAACAGGGGCCAATCAGCCCCAGCATTTT.

The V and J genes are TRBV7-8 and TRBJ2-7; 8 nucleotides align to TRBD2. CDR3 size: 16 residues. From germline, CDR1 is SGHVS and CDR2 FQNEAQ. Unmatched junction bases numbered 8, after V lost 1 base and J lost 3 bases. CDR3 bases: TGTGCCAGCAGCTTAGTGTCGGGAGGGCAGAACTACGAGCAGTACTTC. Its translation: CASSLVSGGQNYEQYF. Using reference TRBV7-8 and TRBJ2-7 for the parts outside the CDR3, the full variable domain is GAGVSQSPRYKVAKRGQDVALRCDPISGHVSLFWYQQALGQGPEFLTYFQNEAQLDKSGLPSDRFFAERPEGSVSTLKIQRTQQEDSAVYLCASSLVSGGQNYEQYFGPGTRLTVT.

A few counts support this clone. The chain has TRBV5-1 and TRBJ2-3, with 8 bases identical to TRBD2. This CDR3 has 14 residues. V trimming: 5 bases; J trimming: 2 bases; junction bases outside the gene matches: 4. The germline CDR1 and CDR2 sequences are SGHRS and YFSETQ. The chain's CDR3 is CASRRGEVTDTQYF. In nucleotides, the CDR3 is TGCGCCAGCAGGCGGGGGGAGGTCACAGATACGCAGTATTTT.

The chain has TRBV7-9 and TRBJ1-1; a possible D gene is TRBD1 (5 bases). The CDR3 runs 12 residues. V was trimmed by 5 bases and J by 4 bases, leaving 8 bases between them. Germline V gives CDR1 SEHNR, CDR2 FQNEAQ (reference sequence). The CDR3 sequence is CASSPDITEAFF. Written as DNA, the CDR3 is TGTGCCAGCAGCCCGGACATCACTGAAGCTTTCTTT.

The chain has TRBV3-1 (or the pseudogene TRBV3-2) and TRBJ1-2; D may be TRBD1 (5 bases). Trimming stripped 0 bases from V and 8 bases from J, with 16 bases between. The CDR3 length is 15 residues. The V gene's germline CDR1 is LGHDT and CDR2 YNNKEL (reference sequence). CDR3 coding DNA: TGTGCCAGCAGCCAAGATCTTACAGTCGGGGGGGGCTACACCTTC. Translated: CASSQDLTVGGGYTF.

This clone was counted a single time. For the CDR3, the DNA is TGTGCCAGCAGCCAAGGCAGGGATAACTATGGCTACACCTTC. The encoded protein is CASSQGRDNYGYTF. The chain links TRBV14 to TRBJ1-2; tentatively, D is TRBD1 (5 bases). This CDR3 contains 14 residues. V was trimmed by 1 base and J by 1 base, leaving 7 bases between them. The V gene's germline CDR1 is SGHDN and CDR2 FVKESK.

V usage is TRBV15 and J usage is TRBJ2-3, with TRBD1 matching 7 bases. Germline V lookup: CDR1 LNHNV, CDR2 YYDKDF (reference sequence). V was pared by 0 bases and J by 2 bases, with 5 bases of the junction left unmatched. There are 16 residues in the CDR3. The CDR3 sequence: CATSRDRTGATDTQYF. The CDR3 DNA sequence: TGTGCCACCAGCAGAGATCGAACAGGGGCCACAGATACGCAGTATTTT.

This clone appeared once. This chain links TRBV6-1 with TRBJ2-1; 7 positions agree with TRBD1. V lost 3 bases to trimming and J lost 2 bases; unmatched junction nucleotides: 7. Germline V CDR1 and CDR2: MNHNS, SASEGT. This CDR3 spans 16 amino acids. CDR3 residues: CASSDLGQSAYNEQFF. CDR3 DNA sequence: TGTGCCAGCAGTGACCTGGGACAGTCGGCCTACAATGAGCAGTTCTTC.

In this sample, this clone turned up once. This chain joins TRBV4-1 and TRBJ2-3, with 7 positions matching TRBD2. Germline V CDR1 and CDR2: MGHRA, YSYEKL. J lost 5 bases, V lost 0 bases, and 14 bases had no gene match. The CDR3 runs to 18 residues. The CDR3 DNA is TGCGCCAGCAGCCAAGAAGACGGGGGGACTCCACAGCAAGATACGCAGTATTTT. Its translation: CASSQEDGGTPQQDTQYF.

The V call is TRBV3-1 (or the pseudogene TRBV3-2), the J call TRBJ1-1; D perhaps matches TRBD1 (5 bases). With 1 base removed from V and 3 bases from J, the gap between germline ends came to 9 bases. Germline V gene lookup returns CDR1 LGHDT and CDR2 YNNKEL (reference sequence). The CDR3 length is 14 residues. The CDR3 DNA reads TGTGCCAGCAGCCAAGGGAGGGGTTACACTGAAGCTTTCTTT. It yields the protein CASSQGRGYTEAFF.

The chain employs TRBV6-1 and TRBJ1-3; tentatively, D is TRBD1 (6 bases). This CDR3 is 15 amino acids long. V lost 0 bases, J lost 2 bases, and 8 bases lay in between. Germline assignment: CDR1 MNHNS and CDR2 SASEGT. The CDR3 loop reads CASSEAAGAGNTIYF. The CDR3 coding sequence is TGTGCCAGCAGTGAAGCCGCAGGGGCTGGAAACACCATATATTTT.

A single count supports this clone. The gene calls are TRBV27 and TRBJ2-4; TRBD2 is a possible D gene (7 bases). Germline V gene data show CDR1 as MNHEY and CDR2 as SMNVEV (reference sequence). This CDR3 comprises 15 residues. V dropped 3 bases and J dropped 3 bases, with 12 bases sitting between them. The CDR3 protein is CASSFGGGGKNIQYF. The CDR3 DNA sequence: TGTGCCAGCAGTTTCGGGGGCGGGGGCAAAAACATTCAGTACTTC.

The rearrangement uses TRBV6-2 or TRBV6-3 and TRBJ2-7; TRBD2 is a possible D gene (6 bases). Germline V gene sequence: CDR1 MNHEY, CDR2 SVGEGT. The V gene lost 4 bases and the J gene lost 2 bases, with 15 bases spanning the gap. CDR3 length: 15 amino acids. In nucleotides, the CDR3 is TGTGCCAGCAGTTCCCTGATCCGCGGGACCTACGAGCAGTACTTC. Translated, it gives CASSSLIRGTYEQYF.

The V call is TRBV11-2, the J call TRBJ2-1; D may be TRBD1 (5 bases). Per germline, CDR1 SGHAT and CDR2 FQNNGV. CDR3 length equals 12 residues. The ends were cut back, 5 bases at V and 10 bases at J, with 12 bases in the middle. CDR3 sequence reads: CASSTTRTEQFF. The CDR3, as DNA: TGTGCCAGCAGCACGACCCGGACAGAGCAGTTCTTC.

V usage is TRBV19 and J usage is TRBJ1-2, with 8 positions matching TRBD1. CDR3 length: 14 residues. The junction had 6 bases not matched to a gene; V was cut back by 2 bases and J by 7 bases. The germline gives CDR1 LNHDA, CDR2 SQIVND (reference sequence). The CDR3 spells CASSITGGFLGYTF. The DNA of the CDR3 is TGTGCCAGTAGTATAACAGGGGGTTTTCTTGGCTACACCTTC.

The rearrangement joins TRBV12-3 or TRBV12-4 to TRBJ2-7; perhaps TRBD2 as D (6 bases). The ends were cut back, 4 bases at V and 7 bases at J, with 11 bases in the middle. This CDR3 contains 12 residues. This CDR3 reads CASSWRGVEQYF. The DNA of the CDR3 is TGTGCCAGCAGTTGGCGGGGAGTGGAGCAGTACTTC.

The chain has TRBV11-2 and TRBJ2-3; no reliable D call. The CDR3 extends over 14 amino acids. Germline CDR1 and CDR2: SGHAT and FQNNGV. Trimming stripped 5 bases from V and 4 bases from J, with 13 bases between. CDR3 nucleotide sequence: TGTGCCAGCAGCCGTCCTTTCCCTCCAGATACGCAGTATTTT. It encodes CASSRPFPPDTQYF.